The 9 T cell receptor beta chains reported below all come from one sample, sequenced in a study of shared T cell receptors in the human thymus. Only in-frame clones appear in the TCRdb table, and some are missing; sequencing was by immunoSEQ multiplex PCR. Here the sample spans roughly 700,000 clones, roughly 90% being singletons. A further study also used this sample, focusing on human thymus T cells.

The specimen sequenced was thymocytes. Every receptor here comes from a boy in the first two years of life with a congenital heart defect.

This rearrangement joins TRBV7-8 to TRBJ1-2, with 8 nucleotides matching TRBD1. V dropped 7 bases and J dropped 3; count of bases not matched to a gene: 10. Per the germline V gene, CDR1 is SGHVS and CDR2 is FQNEAQ. The CDR3 runs 15 residues. The CDR3 reads CASNQGAGAHYGYTF. CDR3 nucleotide sequence: TGTGCCAGCAACCAGGGGGCAGGGGCACACTATGGCTACACCTTC. The entire variable domain, with the rest obtained from reference TRBV7-8 and TRBJ1-2, is as follows: GAGVSQSPRYKVAKRGQDVALRCDPISGHVSLFWYQQALGQGPEFLTYFQNEAQLDKSGLPSDRFFAERPEGSVSTLKIQRTQQEDSAVYLCASNQGAGAHYGYTFGSGTRLTVV.

This clone was picked up one time. The V and J genes are TRBV4-2 and TRBJ2-7; no clear D. The germline V and J ends were trimmed by 0 bases and 3 bases, with 6 bases remaining between them. The CDR3 is 13 residues long. The V gene's germline CDR1 is LGHNA and CDR2 YNFKEQ. The CDR3 sequence is CASSQDSRYEQYF. For the CDR3, the DNA is TGTGCCAGCAGCCAAGATTCGCGCTACGAGCAGTACTTC.

This chain's CDR3 is CASSVADRGYEQYF. The CDR3 DNA follows: TGTGCCAGCAGCGTAGCTGACAGGGGATACGAGCAGTACTTC. The chain uses TRBV9 and TRBJ2-7, with TRBD1 matching over 8 bases. V gave up 0 bases and J gave up 4 bases; unmatched junction bases: 3. The CDR3 length is 14 residues. The germline V gene has CDR1 SGDLS and CDR2 YYNGEE.

A single count supports this clone. It is unclear where the CDR3 begins or ends on the DNA, so no DNA is shown, and the CDR3 is as TCRdb lists it. The CDR3 region is CASSSSDRATYGYTF. The chain employs TRBV6-5 and TRBJ1-2; the listed D gene, TRBD1, was not tested against the DNA. The CDR3 contains 15 residues when both ends are counted. Germline V gene data show CDR1 as MNHEY and CDR2 as SVGAGI.

The rearrangement links TRBV15 to TRBJ2-7; TRBD2 agrees at 9 bases. In germline, CDR1 is LNHNV, CDR2 YYDKDF (reference sequence). Germline trimming cut 0 bases from V and 7 bases from J; bases unmatched to any gene: 13. The CDR3 runs to 17 residues. CDR3 DNA: TGTGCCACCAGCAGAGACCCCCTGGGGCTAGCGGGATGGGAGCAGTACTTC. It translates to CATSRDPLGLAGWEQYF.

CDR3 protein: CASSQDRAREFFYEQYF. The CDR3 DNA reads TGTGCCAGCAGCCAAGATCGTGCGCGGGAGTTTTTCTACGAGCAGTACTTC. This sequence joins TRBV4-2 and TRBJ2-7, with TRBD2 identical over 7 bases. V lost 0 bases and J lost 3; bases outside the gene matches: 11. Germline V CDR1 and CDR2: LGHNA, YNFKEQ. CDR3 length equals 17 residues.

Of note for this clone: This specimen includes other DNA sequences encoding the same CDR3. The chain combines TRBV19 with TRBJ1-2; D call uncertain. V lost 4 bases, J lost 13 bases, and 10 bases lay in between. CDR1 LNHDA and CDR2 SQIVND come from the germline V gene (reference sequence). This CDR3 comprises 10 residues. The CDR3 DNA reads TGTGCCAGTAGTACCCCACTTCGCACCTTC. Its protein product is CASSTPLRTF.

This clone turned up a few times. This chain uses TRBV6-6 with TRBJ2-7, with 8 bases matching TRBD1. This CDR3 has 16 residues. CDR1 is MNHNY and CDR2 is SVGAGI in the germline V gene (reference sequence). J was trimmed by 4 bases and V by 0 bases; bases with no gene match: 8. The CDR3 DNA reads TGTGCCAGCAGTTACTCGCCGGGACAGGCCTCTTACGAGCAGTACTTC. Protein product: CASSYSPGQASYEQYF.

V is TRBV29-1 and J is TRBJ2-3; a weak D match, TRBD2 (5 bases). The CDR3 consists of 10 residues. The V gene lost 7 bases and the J gene lost 3 bases, with 5 bases spanning the gap. From germline, CDR1 is SQVTM and CDR2 ANQGSEA. In DNA, the CDR3 is TGCAGCGGGGAGACAGATACGCAGTATTTT. Protein product: CSGETDTQYF.